The sequence of this T cell receptor (beta chain) was determined in a study of Graves' ophthalmopathy and Graves' hyperthyroidism. The overall study: Ahead of any treatment, peripheral blood was obtained at the initial diagnosis.

The sample holds many counts of this clonotype. Its cognate antigen is unknown. V lost 8 bases and J lost 3, with 13 bases in between. The CDR3 is made up of 14 amino acids. Germline V gene lookup returns CDR1 MDHEN and CDR2 SYDVKM. The TCR beta CDR3 regions underwent amplification from RNA transcripts. HTBI primers were used in a first-round RT-PCR, which preceded a second-round multiplex PCR. TCRdb re-derived calls from the multiplex PCR reads in MiXCR, one entry per CDR3 protein. The repertoire holds under 250,000 distinct CDR3 sequences, with roughly 21% as singletons. Study conclusions and caveats: Forecasting of ophthalmopathy progression by the model achieved almost 71% sensitivity and 72.22% specificity.

Excluded were patients with other autoimmune diseases, uncontrolled infections, pregnancy or lactation. PBMCs came from more than 7.5 ml of fresh peripheral blood. The TCR was taken from a woman aged 45 to 65 with Graves' ophthalmopathy. The chain is built from TRBV28 and TRBJ2-2, with D possibly TRBD1 on 6 matching bases. The sequencing sample was made of peripheral blood. The CDR3 DNA reads TGTGCCAGCCAGCCGGGACAACACACCGGGGAGCTGTTTTTT. As protein: CASQPGQHTGELFF.